What follows are 10 T cell receptor beta chains derived from one specimen sequenced in a study of T cells in Graves' hyperthyroidism and ophthalmopathy. RNA transcripts gave rise to amplified TCR beta CDR3 regions. HTBI primers were used for first-round RT-PCR of the TCR CDR3. TCRdb reprocessed the multiplex PCR reads via MiXCR and lists one record per CDR3 protein. The profile covers 250,000 to 300,000 distinct CDR3 sequences, with just over 14% appearing a single time and 13% taken by the ten largest. Sample: blood. The receptors originated from a woman aged 40-49 years with Graves' hyperthyroidism that later progressed to Graves' ophthalmopathy.

In this sample, this clonotype turned up many times. V gene TRBV6-1 combines with J gene TRBJ2-3; 7 nucleotides match TRBD2. Germline CDR1 is MNHNS and CDR2 is SASEGT. The CDR3 extends over 15 amino acids. V trimming: 6 bases; J trimming: 0 bases; junction bases outside the gene matches: 6. CDR3 sequence (DNA): TGTGCCAGCAGGTCATGGGGGGGAAGCACAGATACGCAGTATTTT. This encodes CASRSWGGSTDTQYF.

This clonotype was detected only a few times. The chain is built from TRBV4-1 and TRBJ2-5, with 8 bases that match TRBD1. This CDR3 is 16 amino acids long. From germline, CDR1 is MGHRA and CDR2 YSYEKL. V shed 1 base, J shed 4 bases, and the junction held 8 bases outside the gene matches. Here the CDR3 DNA reads TGCGCCAGCAGCCAAGTACCTAGGACAGGGTCAGAGACCCAGTACTTC. The encoded protein is CASSQVPRTGSETQYF.

This clonotype was detected many times. The chain uses TRBV5-1 and TRBJ1-1; no reliable D call. The CDR3 loop spans 16 amino acids. Trimming took off 4 bases at V and 3 bases at J, with 19 bases between the two ends. The germline V gene encodes CDR1 SGHRS and CDR2 YFSETQ. DNA of the CDR3: TGCGCCAGCAGCCCCTTGGGAATAGAAGCCCACACTGAAGCTTTCTTT. This sequence encodes CASSPLGIEAHTEAFF.

V is TRBV5-1 and J is TRBJ1-3; D possibly corresponds to TRBD1 (5 bases). Looked up from germline, CDR1 is SGHRS and CDR2 is YFSETQ. The CDR3 sequence is 16 residues long. Trimming left V 3 bases short and J 0 bases short, with 13 bases between. CDR3 sequence (DNA): TGCGCCAGCAGCTCAGGGACGCACGACTCTGGAAACACCATATATTTT. This translates into CASSSGTHDSGNTIYF.

This clonotype has at least ten counts. The chain is built from TRBV6-1 and TRBJ1-6; 7 nucleotides match TRBD1. The junction had 11 bases not matched to a gene; V was cut back by 6 bases and J by 12 bases. This CDR3 comprises 14 residues. CDR1 and CDR2 (germline): MNHNS, SASEGT. CDR3 sequence: CASRTGTEFLPLHF. CDR3 nucleotides: TGTGCCAGCAGAACCGGGACAGAATTTCTACCCCTCCACTTT.

The chain combines TRBV5-1 with TRBJ1-6, with D unclear. Trimming removed 5 bases at V and 8 bases at J, with 11 bases between. The CDR3 has 13 residues. Per the germline V gene, CDR1 is SGHRS and CDR2 is YFSETQ. CDR3 region: CASRGPGDSPLHF. As DNA, the CDR3 is TGCGCCAGCAGGGGCCCTGGGGATTCACCCCTCCACTTT.

Only a few counts were recorded for this clonotype. The gene calls are TRBV7-3 and TRBJ2-2; 14 bases align to TRBD2. The V and J ends lost 5 bases and 6 bases, in that order; junction bases with no gene match: 8. The CDR3 loop spans 17 amino acids. From germline, CDR1 is SGHTA and CDR2 FQGTGA. CDR3 coding DNA: TGTGCCAGCAGCATGGGGACTAGCGGGAGAGTCTCCGGGGAGCTGTTTTTT. Protein sequence: CASSMGTSGRVSGELFF.

The chain has TRBV4-1 and TRBJ2-5, with 10 bases lining up with TRBD1. This CDR3 has 21 amino acids. V was clipped by 2 bases and J by 4 bases; unmatched bases: 22. Germline V CDR1 and CDR2: MGHRA, YSYEKL. This CDR3 reads CASSQTGTGERAAISGETQYF. The CDR3 nucleotides are TGCGCCAGCAGCCAAACCGGGACAGGGGAGCGGGCCGCCATATCGGGAGAGACCCAGTACTTC.

At least ten counts were recorded for this clonotype. The CDR3 region has the DNA TGTGCCAGCAGACAGTTAACCGGGACTCCGAACACCGGGGAGCTGTTTTTT. This translates into CASRQLTGTPNTGELFF. The gene calls are TRBV13 and TRBJ2-2, with D perhaps TRBD2 (6 bases). Germline assignment: CDR1 PRHDT and CDR2 FYEKMQ (reference sequence). V was clipped by 6 bases and J by 0 bases, with 17 bases between them. This CDR3 spans 17 amino acids.

This clonotype was seen repeatedly, ten times or more. This chain uses TRBV19 with TRBJ2-1; 8 positions match TRBD1. The CDR3 runs to 15 residues. The V gene end was trimmed by 8 bases and the J gene end by 2 bases; junction bases not matched to a gene: 8. In germline, CDR1 is LNHDA, CDR2 SQIVND (reference sequence). The CDR3 nucleotides read TGTGCCAGTGGACAGGGATGGGTCCCCTACAATGAGCAGTTCTTC. Residues: CASGQGWVPYNEQFF.